The next 26 T cell receptor beta chains were all read from a single sample in a study of CD8+CD57+ T cells in acquired aplastic anemia (dated by TCRdb to the late 2010s). Expansion of CD8+CD57+ cells had been shown by flow cytometry in the patients chosen for sequencing. Sequencing took place on an Illumina HiSeq 2000. Profiling of TCR beta VDJ combinations and CDR3 sequences used genomic DNA as the template. TCRdb reworked the public reads: Q25 trimming with fastp, MiXCR clone assembly, productive beta chains retained. Rows with a matching CDR3 protein are joined into one entry that keeps the most common DNA and genes. A total of 95,000 to 150,000 distinct CDR3 sequences appear in this sample, less than 50% of them only once. The ten largest clones take up 2% to 3% of the sample. The specimen was sorted CD4+, CD8+, or CD8+CD57+ T cells (not recorded which) from PBMCs. The receptors originated from a human donor with aplastic anemia.

This clonotype came up many times. The J gene is TRBJ1-1, the V gene TRBV7-2; D is possibly TRBD1 (6 bases). The V and J ends lost 5 bases and 5 bases respectively, with 18 bases between them. CDR3 length: 15 residues. Germline CDR1 and CDR2: SGHTA and FQGNSA. The CDR3 region is CASSQFRGARTEAFF. In nucleotides, the CDR3 is TGTGCCAGCAGCCAGTTCAGGGGAGCGAGGACTGAAGCTTTCTTT.

The table lists this clonotype with many counts. V and J are TRBV12-3 or TRBV12-4 and TRBJ2-7, with 7 bases aligning to TRBD2. J gave up 2 bases and V 3 bases, and 10 bases lay outside the gene matches. The CDR3 has 16 residues. CDR3 nucleotide sequence: TGTGCCAGCAGTTTCGGGGTAGCGGGTGGTACCTACGAGCAGTACTTC. This sequence encodes CASSFGVAGGTYEQYF.

This clonotype showed up just a few times. The genes are TRBV10-3 and TRBJ1-6; no clear D. The CDR3 has 11 amino acids. The germline V gene has CDR1 ENHRY and CDR2 SYGVKD. The V end lost 8 bases, the J end lost 7 bases, and 6 bases lay between the germline ends. As DNA, the CDR3 is TGTGCCATCCCTAGCAATTCACCCCTCCACTTT. Its translation is CAIPSNSPLHF.

This chain's CDR3 is CASSRDRLYERHV. The CDR3 DNA sequence: TGCGCCAGCAGCCGGGACAGGCTCTACGAGCGGCACGTC. The chain couples TRBV10-2 to TRBJ2-7, with 8 nucleotides matching TRBD1. In germline, CDR1 is WSHSY, CDR2 SAAADI. The CDR3 length is 13 residues.

J is TRBJ2-5 and V is TRBV6-2 or TRBV6-3; D remains unclear. The V end was cut by 7 bases, the J end by 1 base, with 13 bases between. The V gene's germline CDR1 is MNHEY and CDR2 SVGEGT. This CDR3 spans 14 amino acids. The CDR3 nucleotides read TGTGCCAGCAACGACCGACGGAGCCAAGAGACCCAGTACTTC. Translation gives CASNDRRSQETQYF.

The chain is built from TRBV10-3 and TRBJ1-2, with 7 bases identical to TRBD1. V was clipped by 10 bases and J by 4 bases; unmatched bases: 15. The CDR3 consists of 15 residues. Germline V gene sequence: CDR1 ENHRY, CDR2 SYGVKD. This chain's CDR3 is CATQKNPGQFYGYTF. The CDR3 nucleotides read TGTGCCACCCAGAAAAATCCGGGACAGTTCTATGGCTACACCTTC.

This clonotype qualifies as medium-sized. The chain couples TRBV10-3 to TRBJ1-5; D possibly corresponds to TRBD1 (5 bases). The germline V gene encodes CDR1 ENHRY and CDR2 SYGVKD. This CDR3 region has 14 residues. Trimming pared 3 bases from V and 0 bases from J, leaving 6 bases between. The CDR3 here is CAISEGDSNQPQHF. The CDR3 nucleotides are TGTGCCATCAGTGAAGGGGATAGCAATCAGCCCCAGCATTTT.

This clonotype was detected ten times or more. CDR3 sequence reads: CASRRDYGYTF. The CDR3 DNA reads as TGTGCCAGTAGAAGGGACTATGGCTACACCTTC. The chain carries TRBV19 and TRBJ1-2; D remains ambiguous. Germline V gene sequence: CDR1 LNHDA, CDR2 SQIVND (reference sequence). V dropped 6 bases and J dropped 3 bases, with 5 bases sitting between them. This CDR3 has 11 residues.

This chain links TRBV10-3 with TRBJ2-5; the match to TRBD2 covers 12 bases. The CDR3 is made up of 15 amino acids. CDR1 is ENHRY and CDR2 is SYGVKD in the germline V gene. With 7 bases clipped from V and 2 bases from J, the junction kept 5 bases outside the gene matches. The CDR3 coding sequence is TGTGCCATCATATCTAGCGGGGGGGGGCAAGAGACCCAGTACTTC. Amino acid sequence: CAIISSGGGQETQYF.

This clonotype showed up many times. This sequence joins TRBV20-1 and TRBJ1-3; D uncertain. CDR1 and CDR2 from the germline V gene are DFQATT and SNEGSKA (reference sequence). V shed 4 bases and J shed 0 bases, with 16 bases lying between them. The CDR3 has 16 residues. In DNA, the CDR3 is TGCAGTGCTAAGGGTCGGGCTGGCACCTCTGGAAACACCATATATTTT. Translating gives CSAKGRAGTSGNTIYF.

This clonotype was seen repeatedly, ten times or more. This chain joins TRBV10-1 and TRBJ1-1; no definite D call. The germline CDR1 and CDR2 sequences are WNHNN and SYGVQD (reference sequence). V was cut by 6 bases and J by 5 bases, with 13 bases left in between. This CDR3 has 13 amino acids. The DNA of the CDR3 is TGCGCCAGCAGGATGGACCCGGGGACTGAAGCTTTCTTT. As protein: CASRMDPGTEAFF.

This clonotype was picked up many times. The genes are TRBV4-2 and TRBJ2-1, with D possibly TRBD1 on 6 matching bases. Trimming shortened V by 3 bases and J by 2 bases, and 14 bases separated the two germline ends. Per the germline V gene, CDR1 is LGHNA and CDR2 is YNFKEQ. The CDR3 consists of 16 residues. This CDR3 is CASSQGANGPYNEQFF. As DNA, the CDR3 is TGTGCCAGCAGCCAGGGGGCCAACGGACCCTACAATGAGCAGTTCTTC.

The count of this clonotype is one. The CDR3 here is CAISPGQGPTDEQFF. For the CDR3, the DNA is TGTGCCATCAGCCCGGGACAGGGACCTACCGATGAGCAGTTCTTC. The V call is TRBV10-3, the J call TRBJ2-1; 9 bases fit TRBD1. Germline CDR1 reads ENHRY; CDR2 reads SYGVKD. The CDR3 covers 15 residues. J was trimmed by 8 bases and V by 6 bases; bases with no gene match: 11.

Ten or more counts support this clonotype. The chain combines TRBV4-2 with TRBJ2-5, with 11 bases fitting TRBD2. CDR3 length: 17 amino acids. Germline CDR1 and CDR2: LGHNA and YNFKEQ. J was trimmed by 1 base and V by 5 bases; bases with no gene match: 9. The CDR3 spells CASSSGTSGGPQETQYF. In DNA form, the CDR3 reads TGTGCCAGCAGCTCGGGGACTAGCGGCGGACCCCAAGAGACCCAGTACTTC.

At least ten counts were recorded for this clonotype. This chain connects TRBV25-1 to TRBJ1-1, with D perhaps TRBD1 (5 bases). V dropped 4 bases and J dropped 6 bases, with 12 bases sitting between them. This CDR3 has 13 residues. Germline V gene data show CDR1 as MGHDK and CDR2 as SYGVNS. CDR3 bases: TGTGCCAGCAGTGGATTCCTAGGGGCTGAAGCTTTCTTT. Its protein is CASSGFLGAEAFF.

As to this clonotype: A much bigger clone sits one base away, suggesting this may be a read error. The V gene is TRBV5-5, the J gene TRBJ1-4, with D unresolved. V lost 0 bases to trimming and J lost 9 bases, with 12 bases between them. CDR3 size: 14 residues. In germline, CDR1 is SGHKS, CDR2 YYEKEE (reference sequence). The chain's CDR3 is CASSLGQPEKKLFF. The CDR3, as DNA: TGTGCCAGCAGCTTGGGGCAGCCTGAGAAAAAACTGTTTTTT.

This clonotype was recorded at least ten times. The rearrangement joins TRBV7-8 to TRBJ1-1; D is uncertain. This CDR3 is 13 amino acids long. Trimming took 3 bases from V and 2 from J, leaving 7 bases between them. CDR1 and CDR2 (germline): SGHVS, FQNEAQ. For the CDR3, the DNA is TGTGCCAGCAGCTTTCTAGCAAACACTGAAGCTTTCTTT. It is translated as CASSFLANTEAFF.

The rearrangement joins TRBV2 to TRBJ2-1; unclear D gene. Trimming took off 9 bases at V and 3 bases at J, with 15 bases between the two ends. This CDR3 is 14 amino acids long. Germline V gene sequence: CDR1 SNHLY, CDR2 FYNNEI. The CDR3 nucleotides read TGTGCCAGTTGTGGGGTAGTTAACTACAATGAGCAGTTCTTC. This gives the protein CASCGVVNYNEQFF.

In its sample, this clonotype was seen many times. The rearrangement joins TRBV7-2 to TRBJ2-2, with D maybe TRBD1 (5 bases). Germline loops: CDR1 SGHTA, CDR2 FQGNSA. V gave up 5 bases and J gave up 1 base, with 8 bases separating them. The CDR3 runs 14 residues. CDR3 region: CASSPTGNTGELFF. CDR3 DNA sequence: TGTGCCAGCAGCCCCACAGGGAACACCGGGGAGCTGTTTTTT.

This clonotype was detected many times. The V call is TRBV12-3 or TRBV12-4, the J call TRBJ2-3; D could derive from TRBD1 or TRBD2 (5 bases each). V dropped 6 bases and J dropped 2 bases, with 15 bases sitting between them. This CDR3 contains 15 residues. The CDR3: CASRGDRYLTDTQYF. CDR3 bases: TGTGCCAGCAGAGGGGACCGGTACCTCACAGATACGCAGTATTTT.

In its sample, this clonotype was seen many times. The V call is TRBV19, the J call TRBJ1-4; 9 bases agree with TRBD1. CDR1 LNHDA and CDR2 SQIVND come from the germline V gene (reference sequence). V dropped 10 bases and J dropped 7; count of bases not matched to a gene: 13. The CDR3 runs 15 residues. CDR3 region: CATTGTGSSSEKLFF. In nucleotides, the CDR3 is TGTGCCACCACCGGGACAGGGTCCTCTAGTGAAAAACTGTTTTTT.

Many counts were recorded for this clonotype. The chain links TRBV20-1 to TRBJ1-2, with 12 bases matching TRBD1. Looked up from germline, CDR1 is DFQATT and CDR2 is SNEGSKA (reference sequence). V lost 6 bases to trimming and J lost 3 bases; unmatched junction nucleotides: 11. The length of the CDR3 is 16 residues. This chain's CDR3 is CSAKPPGTGGHYGYTF. In nucleotides, the CDR3 is TGCAGTGCCAAACCACCGGGGACAGGGGGCCACTATGGCTACACCTTC.

This clonotype has ten or more counts. The CDR3 sequence is CASSLERGNEQFF. In DNA form, the CDR3 reads TGTGCCAGCAGCTTAGAGAGGGGGAATGAGCAGTTCTTC. This sequence joins TRBV11-2 and TRBJ2-1; perhaps TRBD1 as D (6 bases). Trimming took 0 bases from V and 7 from J, leaving 7 bases between them. This CDR3 is 13 amino acids long. The germline gives CDR1 SGHAT, CDR2 FQNNGV.

Only one count was recorded for this clonotype. This chain joins TRBV7-2 and TRBJ1-2; no firm D call. The CDR3 contains 13 residues. From germline, CDR1 is SGHTA and CDR2 FQGNSA. Trimming cost V 0 bases and J 6 bases, with 8 bases left between them. Written as DNA, the CDR3 is TGTGCCAGCAGCTTAGCAGGGTATGATGGCTACACCTTC. It specifies CASSLAGYDGYTF.

This clonotype was seen repeatedly, ten times or more. The V call is TRBV2, the J call TRBJ1-5; a weak D match, TRBD1 (5 bases). The length of the CDR3 is 15 residues. V was clipped by 8 bases and J by 1 base, with 15 bases between them. From germline, CDR1 is SNHLY and CDR2 FYNNEI. CDR3 coding DNA: TGTGCCAGCGGGCCTCCAGGGAACAGCAATCAGCCCCAGCATTTT. Translated: CASGPPGNSNQPQHF.

The rearrangement links TRBV2 to TRBJ1-6; possibly TRBD1 for D (5 bases). The CDR3 is 13 residues long. Trimming shortened V by 6 bases and J by 6 bases, and 9 bases separated the two germline ends. The germline gives CDR1 SNHLY, CDR2 FYNNEI. The CDR3 here is CASRTAGNSPLHF. The CDR3 nucleotides are TGTGCCAGCAGGACAGCTGGTAATTCACCCCTCCACTTT.